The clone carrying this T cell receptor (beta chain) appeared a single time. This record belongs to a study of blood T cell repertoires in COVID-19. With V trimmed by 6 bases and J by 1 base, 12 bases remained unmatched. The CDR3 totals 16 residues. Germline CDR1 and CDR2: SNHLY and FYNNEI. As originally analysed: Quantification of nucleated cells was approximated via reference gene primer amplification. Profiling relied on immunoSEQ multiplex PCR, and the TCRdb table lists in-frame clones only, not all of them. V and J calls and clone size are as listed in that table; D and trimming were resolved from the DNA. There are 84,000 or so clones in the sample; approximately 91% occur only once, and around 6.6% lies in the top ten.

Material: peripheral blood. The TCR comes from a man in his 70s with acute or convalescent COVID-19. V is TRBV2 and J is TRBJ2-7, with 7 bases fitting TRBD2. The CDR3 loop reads CASREWLAAISYEQYF. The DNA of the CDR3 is TGTGCCAGCAGAGAATGGCTAGCGGCTATATCCTACGAGCAGTACTTC.